A single TCR beta chain is shown here with its context. V was cut by 2 bases and J by 0 bases, with 4 bases left in between. Germline V lookup: CDR1 SGHTA, CDR2 FQGTGA. CDR3 length: 14 amino acids. The sample comes from a study of T cell changes during pregnancy in multiple sclerosis. Clones were read by immunoSEQ multiplex PCR, and TCRdb kept only the in-frame ones, dropping some. This sample has 70,000 to 100,000 clones, with 90% to 95% found just once. The genes are TRBV7-3 and TRBJ2-2; D unclear. This receptor was obtained from a female donor with multiple sclerosis, enrolled in a pregnancy study. Sequences were derived from peripheral blood, sampled in the third trimester of pregnancy. As DNA, the CDR3 is TGTGCCAGCAGCTTACTAGCGAACACCGGGGAGCTGTTTTTT. Translating gives CASSLLANTGELFF.